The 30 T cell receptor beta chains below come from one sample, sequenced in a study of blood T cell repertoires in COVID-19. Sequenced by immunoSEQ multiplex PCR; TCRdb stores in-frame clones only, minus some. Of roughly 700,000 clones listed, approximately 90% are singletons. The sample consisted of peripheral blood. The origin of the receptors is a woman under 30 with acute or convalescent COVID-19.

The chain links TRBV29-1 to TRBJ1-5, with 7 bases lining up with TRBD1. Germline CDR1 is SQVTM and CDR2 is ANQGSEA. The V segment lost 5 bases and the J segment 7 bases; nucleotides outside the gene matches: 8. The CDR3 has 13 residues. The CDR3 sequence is CSVSLGGSQPQHF. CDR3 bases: TGCAGCGTTAGTTTAGGGGGCTCCCAGCCCCAGCATTTT.

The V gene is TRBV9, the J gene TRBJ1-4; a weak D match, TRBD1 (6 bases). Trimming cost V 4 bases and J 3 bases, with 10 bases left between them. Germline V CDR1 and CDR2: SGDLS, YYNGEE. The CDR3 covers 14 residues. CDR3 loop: CASSPPGANEKLFF. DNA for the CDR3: TGTGCCAGCAGCCCCCCAGGGGCTAATGAAAAACTGTTTTTT.

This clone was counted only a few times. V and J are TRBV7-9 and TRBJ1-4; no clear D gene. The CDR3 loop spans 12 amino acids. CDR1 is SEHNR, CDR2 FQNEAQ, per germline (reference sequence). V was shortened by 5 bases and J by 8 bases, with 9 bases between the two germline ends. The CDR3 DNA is TGTGCCAGCAGCCCCCTATACGAAAAACTGTTTTTT. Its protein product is CASSPLYEKLFF.

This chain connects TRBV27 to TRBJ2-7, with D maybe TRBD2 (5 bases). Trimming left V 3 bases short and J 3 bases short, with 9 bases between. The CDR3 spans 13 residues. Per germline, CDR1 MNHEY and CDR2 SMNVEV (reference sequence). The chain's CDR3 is CASSFRGYYEQYF. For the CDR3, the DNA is TGTGCCAGCAGTTTTCGCGGGTACTACGAGCAGTACTTC.

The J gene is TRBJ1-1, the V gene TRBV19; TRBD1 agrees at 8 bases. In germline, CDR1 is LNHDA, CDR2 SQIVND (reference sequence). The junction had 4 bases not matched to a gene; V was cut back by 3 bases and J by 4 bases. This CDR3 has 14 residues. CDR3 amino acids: CASSIGQGATEAFF. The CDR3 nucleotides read TGTGCCAGTAGTATCGGGCAGGGGGCCACTGAAGCTTTCTTT.

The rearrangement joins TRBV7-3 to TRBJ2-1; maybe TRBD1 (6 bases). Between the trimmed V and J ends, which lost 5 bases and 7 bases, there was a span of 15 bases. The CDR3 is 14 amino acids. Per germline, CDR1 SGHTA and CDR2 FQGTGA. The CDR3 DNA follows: TGTGCCAGCAGCCCGTCAGGGGCTGTAAATGAGCAGTTCTTC. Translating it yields CASSPSGAVNEQFF. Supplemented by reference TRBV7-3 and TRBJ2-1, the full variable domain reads GAGVSQTPSNKVTEKGKYVELRCDPISGHTALYWYRQSLGQGPEFLIYFQGTGAADDSGLPNDRFFAVRPEGSVSTLKIQRTERGDSAVYLCASSPSGAVNEQFFGPGTRLTVL.

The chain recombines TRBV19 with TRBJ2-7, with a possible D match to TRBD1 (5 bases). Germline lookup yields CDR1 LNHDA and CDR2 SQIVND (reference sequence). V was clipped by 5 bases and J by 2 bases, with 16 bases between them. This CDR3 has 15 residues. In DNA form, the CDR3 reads TGTGCCAGTAGTCTTAGTACAGGCGCAACCTACGAGCAGTACTTC. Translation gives CASSLSTGATYEQYF. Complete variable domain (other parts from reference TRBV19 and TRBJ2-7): DGGITQSPKYLFRKEGQNVTLSCEQNLNHDAMYWYRQDPGQGLRLIYYSQIVNDFQKGDIAEGYSVSREKKESFPLTVTSAQKNPTAFYLCASSLSTGATYEQYFGPGTRLTVT.

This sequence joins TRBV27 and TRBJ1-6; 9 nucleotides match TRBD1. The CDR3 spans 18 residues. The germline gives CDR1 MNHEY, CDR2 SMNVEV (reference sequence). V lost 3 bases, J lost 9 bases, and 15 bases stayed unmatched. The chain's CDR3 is CASSLGGQGWGSSSPLHF. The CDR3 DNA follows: TGTGCCAGCAGTTTGGGGGGACAGGGATGGGGGTCGAGTTCACCCCTCCACTTT.

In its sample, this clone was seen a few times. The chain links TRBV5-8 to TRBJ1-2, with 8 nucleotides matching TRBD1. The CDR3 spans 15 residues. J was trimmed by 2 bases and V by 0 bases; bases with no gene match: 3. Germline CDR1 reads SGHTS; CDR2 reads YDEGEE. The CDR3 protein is CASSLGTGINYGYTF. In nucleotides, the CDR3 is TGTGCCAGCAGCTTGGGGACAGGGATAAACTATGGCTACACCTTC. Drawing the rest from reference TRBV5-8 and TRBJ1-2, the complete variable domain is EAGVTQSPTHLIKTRGQQATLRCSPISGHTSVYWYQQALGLGLQFLLWYDEGEERNRGNFPPRFSGRQFPNYSSELNVNALELEDSALYLCASSLGTGINYGYTFGSGTRLTVV.

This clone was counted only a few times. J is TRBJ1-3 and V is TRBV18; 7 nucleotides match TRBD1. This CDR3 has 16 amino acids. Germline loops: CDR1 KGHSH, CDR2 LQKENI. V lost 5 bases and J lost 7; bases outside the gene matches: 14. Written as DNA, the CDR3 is TGTGCCAGCTCATCATTTTTACAGGGGAGTGGGAACACCATATATTTT. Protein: CASSSFLQGSGNTIYF.

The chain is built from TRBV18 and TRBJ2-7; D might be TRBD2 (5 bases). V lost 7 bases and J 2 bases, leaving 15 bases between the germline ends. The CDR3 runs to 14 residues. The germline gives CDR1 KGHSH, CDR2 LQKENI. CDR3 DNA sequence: TGTGCCAGCTGCGAGGGTTTAGGGCCCTACGAGCAGTACTTC. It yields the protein CASCEGLGPYEQYF.

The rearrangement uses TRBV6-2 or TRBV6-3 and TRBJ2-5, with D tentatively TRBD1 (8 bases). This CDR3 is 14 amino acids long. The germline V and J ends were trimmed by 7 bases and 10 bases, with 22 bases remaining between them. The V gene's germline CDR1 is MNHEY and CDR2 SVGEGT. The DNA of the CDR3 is TGTGCCAGCACCCCCCGGACAGGGAGGGAAATCCAGTACTTC. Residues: CASTPRTGREIQYF.

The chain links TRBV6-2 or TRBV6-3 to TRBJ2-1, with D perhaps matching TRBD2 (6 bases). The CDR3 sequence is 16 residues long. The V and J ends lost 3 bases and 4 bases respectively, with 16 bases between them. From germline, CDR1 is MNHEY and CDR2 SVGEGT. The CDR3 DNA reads TGTGCCAGCAGTTATGGGGGAGGCGACCCTTACAATGAGCAGTTCTTC. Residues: CASSYGGGDPYNEQFF.

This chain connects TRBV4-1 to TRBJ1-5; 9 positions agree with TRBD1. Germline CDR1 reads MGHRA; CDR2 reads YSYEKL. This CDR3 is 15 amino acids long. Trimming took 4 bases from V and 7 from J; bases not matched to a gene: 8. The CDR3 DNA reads TGCGCCAGCAGCCGGACCGGGACAGGGTACCAGCCCCAGCATTTT. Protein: CASSRTGTGYQPQHF.

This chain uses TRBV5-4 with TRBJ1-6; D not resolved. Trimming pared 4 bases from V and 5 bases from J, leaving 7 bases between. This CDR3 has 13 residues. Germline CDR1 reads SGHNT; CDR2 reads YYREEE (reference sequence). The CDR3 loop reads CASSGRNNSPLHF. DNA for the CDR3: TGTGCCAGCAGCGGTAGAAATAATTCACCCCTCCACTTT. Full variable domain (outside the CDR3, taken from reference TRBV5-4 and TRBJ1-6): ETGVTQSPTHLIKTRGQQVTLRCSSQSGHNTVSWYQQALGQGPQFIFQYYREEENGRGNFPPRFSGLQFPNYSSELNVNALELDDSALYLCASSGRNNSPLHFGNGTRLTVT.

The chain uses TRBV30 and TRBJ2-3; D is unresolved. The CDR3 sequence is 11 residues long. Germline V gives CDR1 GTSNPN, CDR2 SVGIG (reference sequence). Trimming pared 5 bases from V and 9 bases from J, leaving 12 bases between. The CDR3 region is CAWGVAITQYF. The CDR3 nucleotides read TGTGCCTGGGGAGTGGCCATAACGCAGTATTTT.

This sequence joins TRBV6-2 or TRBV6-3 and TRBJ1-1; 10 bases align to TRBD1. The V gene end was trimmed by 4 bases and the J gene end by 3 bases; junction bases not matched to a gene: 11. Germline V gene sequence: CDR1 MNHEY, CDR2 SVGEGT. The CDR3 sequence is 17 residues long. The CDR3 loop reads CASSSGQGEIPYTEAFF. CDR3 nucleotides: TGTGCCAGCAGTTCCGGACAGGGGGAAATTCCATACACTGAAGCTTTCTTT.

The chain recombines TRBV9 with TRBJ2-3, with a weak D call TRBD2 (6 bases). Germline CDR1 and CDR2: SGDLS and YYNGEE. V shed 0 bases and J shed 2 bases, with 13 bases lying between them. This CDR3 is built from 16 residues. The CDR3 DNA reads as TGTGCCAGCAGCGTAGAGATGGGACTGTACACAGATACGCAGTATTTT. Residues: CASSVEMGLYTDTQYF.

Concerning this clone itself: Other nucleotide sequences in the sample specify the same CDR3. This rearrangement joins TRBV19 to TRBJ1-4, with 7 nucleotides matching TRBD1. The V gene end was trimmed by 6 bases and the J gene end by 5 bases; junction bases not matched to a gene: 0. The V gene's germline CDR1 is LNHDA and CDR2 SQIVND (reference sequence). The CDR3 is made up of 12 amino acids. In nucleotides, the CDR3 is TGTGCCAGTAGCAGGGGGAATGAAAAACTGTTTTTT. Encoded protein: CASSRGNEKLFF.

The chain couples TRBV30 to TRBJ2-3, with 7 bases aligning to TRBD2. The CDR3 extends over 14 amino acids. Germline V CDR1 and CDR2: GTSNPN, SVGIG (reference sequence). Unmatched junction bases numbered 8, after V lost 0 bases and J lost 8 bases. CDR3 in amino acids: CAWSVTGGRSTQYF. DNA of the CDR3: TGTGCCTGGAGTGTAACCGGGGGGAGAAGTACGCAGTATTTT. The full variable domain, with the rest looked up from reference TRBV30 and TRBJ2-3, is SQTIHQWPATLVQPVGSPLSLECTVEGTSNPNLYWYRQAAGRGLQLLFYSVGIGQISSEVPQNLSASRPQDRQFILSSKKLLLSDSGFYLCAWSVTGGRSTQYFGPGTRLTVL.

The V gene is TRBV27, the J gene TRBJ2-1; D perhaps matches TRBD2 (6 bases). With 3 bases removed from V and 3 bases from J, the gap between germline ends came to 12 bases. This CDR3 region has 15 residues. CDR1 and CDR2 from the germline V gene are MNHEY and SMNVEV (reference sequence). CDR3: CASSFMGGIYNEQFF. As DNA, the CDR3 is TGTGCCAGCAGTTTCATGGGCGGGATCTACAATGAGCAGTTCTTC.

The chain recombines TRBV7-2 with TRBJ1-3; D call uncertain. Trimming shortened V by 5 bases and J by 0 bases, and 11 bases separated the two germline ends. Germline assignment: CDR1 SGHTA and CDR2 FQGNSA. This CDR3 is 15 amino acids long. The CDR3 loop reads CASSPEVGSGNTIYF. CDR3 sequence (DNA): TGTGCCAGCAGCCCCGAGGTGGGCTCTGGAAACACCATATATTTT.

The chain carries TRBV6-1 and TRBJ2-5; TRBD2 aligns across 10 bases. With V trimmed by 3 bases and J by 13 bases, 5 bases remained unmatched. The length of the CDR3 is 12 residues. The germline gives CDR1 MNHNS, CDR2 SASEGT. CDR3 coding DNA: TGTGCCAGCAGTGACATCGAGCGGGGGGGGTACTTC. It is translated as CASSDIERGGYF.

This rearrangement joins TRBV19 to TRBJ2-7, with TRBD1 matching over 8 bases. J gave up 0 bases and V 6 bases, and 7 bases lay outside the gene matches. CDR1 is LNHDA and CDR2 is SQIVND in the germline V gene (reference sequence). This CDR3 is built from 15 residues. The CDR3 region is CASSVRTGRSYEQYF. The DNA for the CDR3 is TGTGCCAGTAGCGTTCGGACAGGGCGCTCCTACGAGCAGTACTTC.

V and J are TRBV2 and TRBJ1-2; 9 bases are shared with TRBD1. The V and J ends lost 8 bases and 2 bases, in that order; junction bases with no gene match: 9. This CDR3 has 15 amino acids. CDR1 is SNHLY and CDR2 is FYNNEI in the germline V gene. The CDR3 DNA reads TGTGCCAGCGCCCGGGACAGGGTAGACAACTATGGCTACACCTTC. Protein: CASARDRVDNYGYTF.

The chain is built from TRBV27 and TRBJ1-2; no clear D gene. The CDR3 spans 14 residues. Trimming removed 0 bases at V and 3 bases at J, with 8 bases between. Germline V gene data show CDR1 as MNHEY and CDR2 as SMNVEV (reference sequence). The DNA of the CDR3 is TGTGCCAGCAGTTTATCGTCGGGGTACTATGGCTACACCTTC. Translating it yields CASSLSSGYYGYTF.

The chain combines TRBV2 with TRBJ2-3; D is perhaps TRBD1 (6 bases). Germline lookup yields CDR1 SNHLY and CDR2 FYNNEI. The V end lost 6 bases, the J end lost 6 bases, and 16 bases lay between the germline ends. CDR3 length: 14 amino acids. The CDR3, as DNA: TGTGCCAGCAGGGAGCTTACAGGGCCCGATACGCAGTATTTT. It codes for CASRELTGPDTQYF.

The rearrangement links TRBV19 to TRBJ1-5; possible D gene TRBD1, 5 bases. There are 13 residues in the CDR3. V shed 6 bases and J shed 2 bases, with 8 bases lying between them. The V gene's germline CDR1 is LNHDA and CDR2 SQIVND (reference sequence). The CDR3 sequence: CASSREGNQPQHF. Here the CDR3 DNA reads TGTGCCAGTAGCAGGGAAGGCAATCAGCCCCAGCATTTT.

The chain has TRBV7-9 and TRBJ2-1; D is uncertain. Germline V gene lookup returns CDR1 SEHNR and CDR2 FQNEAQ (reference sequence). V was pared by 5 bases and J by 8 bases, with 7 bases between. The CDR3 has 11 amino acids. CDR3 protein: CASSTIDEQFF. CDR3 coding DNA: TGTGCCAGCAGCACCATAGATGAGCAGTTCTTC.

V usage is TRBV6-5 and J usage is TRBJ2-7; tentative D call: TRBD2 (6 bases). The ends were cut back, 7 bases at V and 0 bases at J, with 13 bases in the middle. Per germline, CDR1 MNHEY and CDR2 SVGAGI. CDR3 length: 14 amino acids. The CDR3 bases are TGTGCCAGCATGAGGGGAGGTTTCTCCTACGAGCAGTACTTC. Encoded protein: CASMRGGFSYEQYF.